This TCR beta chain was identified during a study of stem cell transplantation in POMP-related autoinflammatory disease (dated by TCRdb to the early 2020s). Notes on the research overall: The study hypothesis was that defective thymoproteasomes impair MHC class I-dependent CD8+ T-cell differentiation and positive selection, which skews the TRB repertoire. To find out how POMP deficiency affects T-cell receptor beta repertoire diversity and CDR3 characteristics, high-throughput TRB sequencing was used. Prior to transplant, the patients had CD4+ naive T-cell skewing, low CD8+ T-cell proportions, and decreased T-cell cytokine secretion. The research as a whole found: Across all analyzed T-cell subsets, PRAID patients showed a trend toward higher clonality and lower TRB diversity. The trend toward lower diversity and increased clonality in PRAID patients was statistically significant only for regulatory T cells. A restricted number of unique TRB V-J gene pairings was observed in PRAID patients.

Trimming removed 2 bases from V and 2 bases from J; the gene matches leave 5 bases unexplained. The CDR3 spans 16 residues, from the cysteine through the phenylalanine. Solely the CDR3 DNA is kept, with 48 bases framed from the first base. The germline V gene encodes CDR1 SGHNT and CDR2 YYREEE (reference sequence). Sample time point, as interpreted from the label and publication: before hematopoietic stem cell transplant. PRAID was a condition in which autoinflammation came alongside prominent immunodeficiency. Before TRB sequencing, the T-cell subsets, namely conventional T cells, CD8+ T cells, regulatory T cells, and T follicular helper cells, were sorted. As for this clone: Its recognized antigen is unknown. No much larger clonotype is one base removed from it; base qualities were not supplied.

The library relied on the immunoSEQ multiplex PCR assay. Under the source paper's analysis protocol: Shannon entropy, which takes clonal size distribution into account, was used to quantify repertoire diversity. The Gini-Simpson index (Simpson_1-D) served as the measure of how unequally clonotypes were distributed. This is the immuneACCESS table as TCRdb keeps it, with only in-frame sequences that have V and J called. A part of the clones is gone; compared with another copy, unresolved V genes explain less than half, and the rest is unexplained. The V and J calls and clone size were taken over from that table, and D and trimming were inferred from the DNA. This sample holds over 25,000 clones; 85% to 90% were observed only once. 0.72% of the sample lies in the top ten.

The V gene is TRBV5-4 and the J gene is TRBJ2-3; 10 of the junction bases match TRBD1. This clonotype originated in a human donor with POMP-related autoinflammation and immune dysregulation (PRAID). Sequences were derived from CD4+ T cells from PBMCs, sampled before stem cell transplantation. The CDR3 sequence is CASSFGGQGFTDTQYF. The DNA is as follows: TGTGCCAGCAGCTTTGGGGGACAGGGGTTCACAGATACGCAGTATTTT.